A single sample gave rise to the 18 T cell receptor beta chains below, sequenced in a study of beta chain features in type 1 diabetes. All of the isolated RNA was reverse transcribed, so expressed TCRB transcripts were sequenced. Sequencing was performed with immunoSEQ multiplex PCR; in TCRdb, only in-frame clones are kept and a portion is missing. This sample yields 450,000 to 600,000 clones, of which approximately 28% are seen a single time; 0.05% to 0.065% belongs to the top ten. The sample was naive CD4+ T cells from blood. The receptor source for this set is a man younger than 35 in good health.

In its sample, this clone was seen a few times. This sequence joins TRBV29-1 and TRBJ2-7; TRBD2 matches at 10 bases. The V and J ends lost 6 bases and 0 bases, in that order; junction bases with no gene match: 11. Germline V gene data show CDR1 as SQVTM and CDR2 as ANQGSEA. The CDR3 loop spans 16 amino acids. The CDR3 loop is CSVRKAGGVSSYEQYF. CDR3 DNA sequence: TGCAGCGTGAGGAAAGCGGGAGGGGTAAGCTCCTACGAGCAGTACTTC.

The genes are TRBV9 and TRBJ1-5; 9 positions agree with TRBD1. Per the germline V gene, CDR1 is SGDLS and CDR2 is YYNGEE. This CDR3 comprises 15 residues. Losses at the gene ends were 3 bases for V and 7 bases for J; bases not matched to a gene: 8. The CDR3 reads CASSAHGQGSQPQHF. The CDR3 nucleotides are TGTGCCAGCAGCGCTCACGGACAGGGGTCCCAGCCCCAGCATTTT.

This chain links TRBV14 with TRBJ2-7; D possibly corresponds to TRBD2 (6 bases). The CDR3 totals 14 residues. V lost 4 bases to trimming and J lost 6 bases, with 16 bases between them. Per germline, CDR1 SGHDN and CDR2 FVKESK. CDR3 in amino acids: CASSPTTSLREQYF. The CDR3 bases are TGTGCCAGCAGCCCCACGACTAGTCTACGCGAGCAGTACTTC.

The table lists this clone with a few counts. V is TRBV25-1 and J is TRBJ2-7; 12 bases are a match to TRBD2. The CDR3 has 18 amino acids. V lost 3 bases and J lost 5; bases outside the gene matches: 14. Germline V gene lookup returns CDR1 MGHDK and CDR2 SYGVNS. CDR3 nucleotide sequence: TGTGCCAGCAGTGACTCTACCCGACTAGCGGGAGAGCCCCACGAGCAGTACTTC. Translation: CASSDSTRLAGEPHEQYF.

This clone was detected a few times. The V gene is TRBV30, the J gene TRBJ1-1; D is possibly TRBD1 (5 bases). Germline loops: CDR1 GTSNPN, CDR2 SVGIG (reference sequence). V was pared by 3 bases and J by 9 bases, with 11 bases between. This CDR3 comprises 11 residues. In DNA, the CDR3 is TGTGCCTGGAGACAGGACATGCAAGCTTTCTTT. Protein product: CAWRQDMQAFF.

This clone has a handful of counts. The CDR3, as DNA: TGTGCCAGCAGTTTACCAGGTCCCCGATTATACAATGAGCAGTTCTTC. This translates into CASSLPGPRLYNEQFF. The genes are TRBV28 and TRBJ2-1, with D unclear. The CDR3 runs 16 residues. V was clipped by 2 bases and J by 4 bases, with 15 bases between them. Germline V gene lookup returns CDR1 MDHEN and CDR2 SYDVKM.

The J gene is TRBJ1-4, the V gene TRBV25-1; 9 bases align to TRBD1. This CDR3 is built from 15 residues. In germline, CDR1 is MGHDK, CDR2 SYGVNS. J was trimmed by 8 bases and V by 5 bases; bases with no gene match: 9. The CDR3: CASSSFGTGREKLFF. CDR3 sequence (DNA): TGTGCCAGCAGTAGTTTTGGGACAGGGCGGGAAAAACTGTTTTTT.

As for this clone: Germline is not matched at one junction end, which may reflect a read error. V is TRBV25-1 and J is TRBJ2-3, with 8 bases that match TRBD2. In germline, CDR1 is MGHDK, CDR2 SYGVNS. The CDR3 covers 16 residues. The CDR3 loop is CASTETGAGGEDTQYF. CDR3 nucleotides: TGTGCCAGCACTGAAACGGGGGCGGGAGGTGAAGATACGCAGTATTTT.

The chain combines TRBV9 with TRBJ1-3; the D is unclear. The germline CDR1 and CDR2 sequences are SGDLS and YYNGEE. The CDR3 is 15 amino acids. Trimming took 3 bases from V and 7 from J, leaving 17 bases between them. CDR3 region: CASSADGFSSNTIYF. DNA of the CDR3: TGTGCCAGCAGCGCAGACGGGTTTAGTTCTAACACCATATATTTT.

This chain uses TRBV7-2 with TRBJ2-6; D remains unclear. The CDR3 has 16 residues. V shed 0 bases and J shed 1 base, with 7 bases lying between them. Germline lookup yields CDR1 SGHTA and CDR2 FQGNSA. CDR3 DNA sequence: TGTGCCAGCAGCTTAGCGCTGAGTTCTGGGGCCAACGTCCTGACTTTC. Translating it yields CASSLALSSGANVLTF.

The chain links TRBV29-1 to TRBJ2-3; D ambiguous. The V gene's germline CDR1 is SQVTM and CDR2 ANQGSEA. V lost 2 bases, J lost 7 bases, and 1 base lay in between. The CDR3 totals 9 residues. This CDR3 is CSVEHTQYF. The CDR3 region has the DNA TGCAGCGTTGAACATACGCAGTATTTT.

The chain carries TRBV11-2 and TRBJ2-2, with 14 nucleotides matching TRBD2. Germline V gene sequence: CDR1 SGHAT, CDR2 FQNNGV. Trimming at V came to 5 bases and at J to 8 bases, leaving 10 bases not matched to a gene. The CDR3 loop spans 17 amino acids. As DNA, the CDR3 is TGTGCCAGCAGCGGCCGTCTGACTAGCGGGAGGGCTGGGGAGCTGTTTTTT. Translated, it gives CASSGRLTSGRAGELFF.

This clone came up a few times. V is TRBV28 and J is TRBJ1-1; no definite D call. The V gene lost 6 bases and the J gene lost 5 bases, with 16 bases spanning the gap. Germline V gives CDR1 MDHEN, CDR2 SYDVKM. CDR3 size: 14 residues. The CDR3 nucleotides are TGTGCCAGCAGGGCTTCGTCCAGGAGGACTGAAGCTTTCTTT. Its protein product is CASRASSRRTEAFF.

This clone came up a few times. The gene calls are TRBV4-3 and TRBJ2-1, with 11 positions matching TRBD2. The CDR3 has 17 residues. J gave up 8 bases and V 1 base, and 10 bases lay outside the gene matches. Germline CDR1 LGHNA, CDR2 YSLEER. The CDR3 DNA follows: TGCGCCAGCAGCCAAGGGACGACTAGCGGGACCGTCGATGAGCAGTTCTTC. This codes for CASSQGTTSGTVDEQFF.

This sequence joins TRBV30 and TRBJ2-1; 7 bases match TRBD1. V shed 1 base, J shed 13 bases, and the junction held 10 bases outside the gene matches. The CDR3 contains 13 residues. CDR1 and CDR2 (germline): GTSNPN, SVGIG (reference sequence). The CDR3 DNA is TGTGCCTGGAGTGACTCGGACAGGTTTTTACAGTTCTTC. This encodes CAWSDSDRFLQFF.

The chain carries TRBV2 and TRBJ1-5, with D unclear. This CDR3 has 11 residues. CDR1 is SNHLY and CDR2 is FYNNEI in the germline V gene. The V end was cut by 3 bases, the J end by 5 bases, with 2 bases between. CDR3: CASSDDQPQHF. The DNA of the CDR3 is TGTGCCAGCAGTGACGATCAGCCCCAGCATTTT.

This clone was seen more than once but under ten times. Likely a read error: the CDR3 ends without its conserved phenylalanine or tryptophan. The V call is TRBV30, the J call TRBJ2-7; tentative D call: TRBD2 (6 bases). This CDR3 spans 15 amino acids. V was trimmed by 0 bases and J by 0 bases, leaving 12 bases between them. CDR1 is GTSNPN and CDR2 is SVGIG in the germline V gene (reference sequence). The CDR3 here is CAWSVTRRRSYEQYL. CDR3 bases: TGTGCCTGGAGTGTGACTAGACGGCGCTCCTACGAGCAGTACCTC.

This clone was found a few times. The chain couples TRBV6-5 to TRBJ1-2; no clear D. Germline CDR1 MNHEY, CDR2 SVGAGI. V lost 0 bases to trimming and J lost 6 bases, with 8 bases between them. CDR3 length: 13 residues. CDR3 amino acids: CASSYSSTDGYTF. The CDR3 DNA sequence: TGTGCCAGCAGTTACTCGAGCACGGATGGCTACACCTTC.